This entry lists 20 T cell receptor beta chains sequenced from one sample in a study of breast tumors, draining lymph nodes, adjacent tissues. TCRdb itself ran the multiplex PCR reads through MiXCR, one entry per CDR3 protein. This sample has about 80,000 distinct CDR3 sequences, with about 21% found just once. Samples came from axillary lymph nodes draining the breast cancer. Material: axillary lymph node tissue. Receptor source: a female donor with breast cancer. Some clones in this sample may be carry-over from other donors' samples.

Many counts were recorded for this clonotype. The chain couples TRBV5-1 to TRBJ2-2; 10 nucleotides agree with TRBD1. The trim removed 4 bases at V and 3 bases at J, leaving 6 bases unmatched. The CDR3 totals 16 residues. Germline values: CDR1 SGHRS, CDR2 YFSETQ. The CDR3 is CASSNDRGRDTGELFF. The CDR3 DNA sequence: TGCGCCAGCAGCAACGACAGGGGGCGCGACACCGGGGAGCTGTTTTTT.

This clonotype showed up just a few times. This sequence joins TRBV6-5 and TRBJ1-2, with D unresolved. Looked up from germline, CDR1 is MNHEY and CDR2 is SVGAGI. This CDR3 contains 17 residues. The V gene lost 6 bases and the J gene lost 4 bases, with 24 bases spanning the gap. The CDR3 loop reads CASRRGDASTTSYGYTF. The CDR3 nucleotides read TGTGCCAGCAGACGCGGCGACGCGTCGACTACCTCCTATGGCTACACCTTC.

There are many counts of this clonotype. CDR3 loop: CASSGSQGGETQYF. In DNA, the CDR3 is TGTGCCAGCAGCGGATCACAGGGCGGAGAGACCCAGTACTTC. The chain employs TRBV5-4 and TRBJ2-5, with a possible D match to TRBD1 (6 bases). The CDR3 has 14 residues. V lost 4 bases, J lost 4 bases, and 14 bases lay in between. CDR1 and CDR2 (germline): SGHNT, YYREEE (reference sequence).

This clonotype occurred many times. The rearrangement links TRBV7-9 to TRBJ1-2, with D possibly TRBD1 on 6 matching bases. Trimming shortened V by 5 bases and J by 0 bases, and 13 bases separated the two germline ends. Germline assignment: CDR1 SEHNR and CDR2 FQNEAQ (reference sequence). The CDR3 consists of 15 residues. The CDR3 nucleotides read TGTGCCAGCAGCAACATACAGGGAGCTAACTATGGCTACACCTTC. Translated: CASSNIQGANYGYTF.

A remark on this clonotype: A much larger clone sits a single nucleotide away, making a read error possible. The gene calls are TRBV19 and TRBJ2-7; 7 nucleotides match TRBD1. Germline V CDR1 and CDR2: LNHDA, SQIVND (reference sequence). This CDR3 has 15 amino acids. The V segment lost 1 base and the J segment 6 bases; nucleotides outside the gene matches: 9. CDR3 sequence reads: CASSIAGQIYFEQYF. In nucleotides, the CDR3 is TGTGCCAGTAGTATAGCGGGACAGATCTATTTCGAGCAGTACTTC.

The chain employs TRBV30 and TRBJ2-7, with D possibly matching TRBD2 (7 bases). V was clipped by 3 bases and J by 2 bases, with 14 bases between them. The CDR3 extends over 14 amino acids. Germline-derived CDR1 and CDR2 are GTSNPN and SVGIG (reference sequence). CDR3 region: CAWRPRGGTYEQYF. CDR3 nucleotides: TGTGCCTGGAGACCGAGGGGGGGGACCTACGAGCAGTACTTC.

This clonotype was recorded many times. This sequence joins TRBV20-1 and TRBJ1-2, with TRBD1 identical over 10 bases. Trimming took 3 bases from V and 7 from J; bases not matched to a gene: 8. This CDR3 contains 14 residues. Germline CDR1 is DFQATT and CDR2 is SNEGSKA (reference sequence). CDR3 loop: CSARTGTGEGGYTF. The CDR3 DNA is TGCAGTGCTAGGACCGGGACAGGGGAAGGTGGCTACACCTTC.

This clonotype was seen many times. The genes are TRBV15 and TRBJ2-7, with D maybe TRBD1 (5 bases). V was clipped by 0 bases and J by 2 bases, with 8 bases between them. CDR3 length: 14 residues. The germline CDR1 and CDR2 sequences are LNHNV and YYDKDF (reference sequence). The CDR3 region is CATSRDQGPYEQYF. DNA of the CDR3: TGTGCCACCAGCAGAGATCAGGGCCCCTACGAGCAGTACTTC.

With regard to this clonotype: A much larger clone sits a single nucleotide away, making a read error possible. The V gene is TRBV7-8, the J gene TRBJ1-3, with unresolved D. The germline CDR1 and CDR2 sequences are SGHVS and FQNEAQ. CDR3 length: 13 residues. The DNA of the CDR3 is TGTGCCAGCAGCCCTGGAGCAGGAAGCACCATATATTTT. Translation gives CASSPGAGSTIYF.

This clonotype was seen repeatedly, ten times or more. A junction end diverges from the germline sequence, so it may reflect a read error. The V call is TRBV7-2, the J call TRBJ2-1; possible D gene TRBD2, 6 bases. The CDR3 runs 17 residues. CDR1 and CDR2 from the germline V gene are SGHTA and FQGNSA. CDR3 sequence: CASSFDLGRDSYNEQLF. The CDR3 bases are TGTGCCAGCAGCTTTGACCTAGGACGGGACTCCTACAATGAGCAGCTCTTC.

This chain uses TRBV5-6 with TRBJ2-7, with 7 bases fitting TRBD1. The J segment lost 5 bases and the V segment lost 1 base, leaving 9 bases of the junction unmatched. CDR3 length equals 15 residues. The germline gives CDR1 SGHDT, CDR2 YYEEEE. The CDR3 loop is CASSLKGQVRDEQYF. The CDR3 DNA follows: TGTGCCAGCAGCTTGAAAGGACAGGTGAGGGACGAGCAGTACTTC. The full variable domain, completed using reference TRBV5-6 and TRBJ2-7, is DAGVTQSPTHLIKTRGQQVTLRCSPKSGHDTVSWYQQALGQGPQFIFQYYEEEERQRGNFPDRFSGHQFPNYSSELNVNALLLGDSALYLCASSLKGQVRDEQYFGPGTRLTVT.

The chain is built from TRBV6-2 or TRBV6-3 and TRBJ1-5; D is ambiguous. Between the trimmed V and J ends, which lost 5 bases and 4 bases, there was a span of 12 bases. The CDR3 is 14 residues long. Germline V gene sequence: CDR1 MNHEY, CDR2 SVGEGT. DNA for the CDR3: TGTGCCAGCAGTCCATGGACTACAAATCAGCCCCAGCATTTT. Encoded protein: CASSPWTTNQPQHF.

This clonotype was counted ten times or more. The chain has TRBV9 and TRBJ2-1; TRBD2 matches at 11 bases. Germline loops: CDR1 SGDLS, CDR2 YYNGEE. V trimming: 3 bases; J trimming: 6 bases; junction bases outside the gene matches: 14. The CDR3 has 18 amino acids. CDR3 amino acids: CASSAGPPGLADFNEQFF. CDR3 coding DNA: TGTGCCAGCAGCGCTGGGCCGCCGGGACTAGCGGATTTCAATGAGCAGTTCTTC.

This clonotype came up many times. The chain recombines TRBV5-8 with TRBJ1-6; no reliable D call. Germline CDR1 and CDR2: SGHTS and YDEGEE. This CDR3 has 12 amino acids. V was trimmed by 4 bases and J by 13 bases, leaving 12 bases between them. The CDR3, as DNA: TGTGCCAGCAGCCATAATAGGCCTCCCCTCCACTTT. Translating it yields CASSHNRPPLHF.

In this sample, this clonotype turned up many times. One end of the junction varies from germline; a read error may be responsible. The rearrangement joins TRBV7-7 to TRBJ2-1, with D tentatively TRBD2 (5 bases). Germline CDR1 reads SSHAT; CDR2 reads FNYEAQ (reference sequence). CDR3 length: 13 amino acids. The CDR3 nucleotides are TGTGCTAGCAGCTTCGGGGTTGTGGATGAGCAGTTCTTC. Amino acid sequence: CASSFGVVDEQFF.

The sample holds a few counts of this clonotype. One junction end disagrees with the germline gene, perhaps due to a read error. The chain recombines TRBV7-2 with TRBJ2-7; D is perhaps TRBD1 (6 bases). The germline gives CDR1 SGHTA, CDR2 FQGNSA. CDR3 size: 14 residues. CDR3: CAGSSPDRLGEQYF. The CDR3 coding sequence is TGTGCCGGCAGCTCGCCTGACAGGCTAGGTGAGCAGTACTTC.

This clonotype was seen at least ten times. The chain uses TRBV7-3 and TRBJ2-3; TRBD1 matches at 9 bases. Germline V gene data show CDR1 as SGHTA and CDR2 as FQGTGA. The CDR3 is 16 amino acids. The ends lost 3 bases at V and 5 bases at J; junction bases unmatched: 9. The CDR3 loop reads CASSLALGQGEDTQYF. The CDR3 nucleotides read TGTGCCAGCAGCTTGGCGCTGGGACAGGGAGAAGATACGCAGTATTTT. Drawing the rest from reference TRBV7-3 and TRBJ2-3, the complete variable domain is GAGVSQTPSNKVTEKGKYVELRCDPISGHTALYWYRQSLGQGPEFLIYFQGTGAADDSGLPNDRFFAVRPEGSVSTLKIQRTERGDSAVYLCASSLALGQGEDTQYFGPGTRLTVL.

This clonotype was observed many times. The chain links TRBV5-1 to TRBJ1-5; tentatively, D is TRBD1 (5 bases). CDR1 is SGHRS and CDR2 is YFSETQ in the germline V gene. CDR3 length: 14 residues. V lost 3 bases to trimming and J lost 6 bases, with 13 bases between them. The CDR3 spells CASSYTGTPQPQHF. As DNA, the CDR3 is TGCGCCAGCAGCTACACCGGGACTCCTCAGCCCCAGCATTTT.

Concerning this clonotype itself: A much more abundant neighbour one base away suggests this may be a read error. The V call is TRBV19, the J call TRBJ1-2, with 8 bases lining up with TRBD1. CDR3 length equals 16 residues. CDR1 is LNHDA and CDR2 is SQIVND in the germline V gene (reference sequence). The CDR3 spells CASSTQRDRTYYGHTF. The CDR3 DNA follows: TGTGCCAGTAGTACCCAGAGGGACAGGACTTACTATGGCCACACCTTC.

There are many counts of this clonotype. The V call is TRBV6-2 or TRBV6-3, the J call TRBJ2-1; 9 positions match TRBD2. Germline CDR1 is MNHEY and CDR2 is SVGEGT. The CDR3 is made up of 15 amino acids. Trimming took 2 bases from V and 6 from J; bases not matched to a gene: 5. The CDR3 reads CASSYEAGGVNEQFF. CDR3 sequence (DNA): TGTGCCAGCAGTTACGAGGCGGGAGGGGTCAATGAGCAGTTCTTC.